This T cell receptor (beta chain) originates from a study of T cell responses to AZD1222 COVID-19 vaccine. As for the study in general: Pooled samples include second doses given at about 4 or 12 weeks.

Germline assignment: CDR1 GTSNPN and CDR2 SVGIG (reference sequence). The CDR3 is 16 amino acids. Trimming cost V 0 bases and J 0 bases, with 9 bases left between them. Profiling relied on immunoSEQ multiplex PCR, and the TCRdb table lists in-frame clones only, not all of them. Altogether around 170,000 clones are present, just over 90% being singletons, with the ten largest covering approximately 1.4%. The chain has TRBV30 and TRBJ1-6; D gene ambiguous. This clonotype was obtained from an adult in good health. This sample comprised peripheral blood, obtained on day 0 of AZD1222 vaccination. CDR3 sequence (DNA): TGTGCCTGGAGTGTACCTGGGAACTCCTATAATTCACCCCTCCACTTT. This gives the protein CAWSVPGNSYNSPLHF. Based on the CDR3 plus reference TRBV30 and TRBJ1-6, the full variable domain is SQTIHQWPATLVQPVGSPLSLECTVEGTSNPNLYWYRQAAGRGLQLLFYSVGIGQISSEVPQNLSASRPQDRQFILSSKKLLLSDSGFYLCAWSVPGNSYNSPLHFGNGTRLTVT.